The 32 T cell receptor beta chains reported below all come from one sample, sequenced in a study of T cell clonotyping in hematopoietic cell transplantation. TCRdb keeps only in-frame clones here, not all; method: immunoSEQ multiplex PCR. The table has tens of thousands of clones, roughly 94% seen once. Noted time point: recipient sample about 28 days before transplant, after cytoreduction. The source material was peripheral blood mononuclear cells, sampled before stem cell transplant. Receptors originate from a man aged 35 to 55 with chronic myeloid leukemia. Some clones in this sample may be carry-over from other donors' samples.

This clone was recorded once. This chain connects TRBV5-1 to TRBJ2-1, with 8 bases lining up with TRBD2. V lost 4 bases, J lost 2 bases, and 11 bases stayed unmatched. Germline assignment: CDR1 SGHRS and CDR2 YFSETQ. The CDR3 contains 17 residues. CDR3 residues: CASSESPLAGPYNEQFF. The DNA for the CDR3 is TGCGCCAGCAGCGAAAGCCCCTTAGCGGGACCCTACAATGAGCAGTTCTTC.

The chain links TRBV11-2 to TRBJ1-1, with D unclear. Germline-derived CDR1 and CDR2 are SGHAT and FQNNGV. The V end was cut by 8 bases, the J end by 7 bases, with 11 bases between. The CDR3 is made up of 11 amino acids. CDR3 loop: CASGRLSEAFF. DNA of the CDR3: TGTGCCAGCGGGAGGCTCAGTGAAGCTTTCTTT.

The gene calls are TRBV7-2 and TRBJ2-2, with D hard to call. CDR1 and CDR2 (germline): SGHTA, FQGNSA. CDR3 length: 15 amino acids. Trimming removed 1 base at V and 6 bases at J, with 12 bases between. The CDR3 DNA reads as TGTGCCAGCAGCTTAGTGATGGGTACCGCCGGGGAGCTGTTTTTT. It is translated as CASSLVMGTAGELFF.

This chain links TRBV27 with TRBJ1-6; possibly TRBD1 for D (6 bases). V dropped 6 bases and J dropped 0 bases, with 15 bases sitting between them. This CDR3 has 17 amino acids. CDR1 and CDR2 from the germline V gene are MNHEY and SMNVEV (reference sequence). CDR3: CASSPGDGSSYNSPLHF. The CDR3 coding sequence is TGTGCCAGCAGCCCAGGGGACGGGAGCTCCTATAATTCACCCCTCCACTTT.

This sequence joins TRBV5-8 and TRBJ2-3; D might be TRBD2 (6 bases). The CDR3 has 15 amino acids. Germline V lookup: CDR1 SGHTS, CDR2 YDEGEE. Trimming removed 5 bases from V and 2 bases from J, with 15 bases in between. The CDR3 region is CASRSGTSLTDTQYF. The CDR3, as DNA: TGTGCCAGCAGGTCCGGGACTTCACTCACAGATACGCAGTATTTT.

The genes are TRBV10-3 and TRBJ1-2; no clear D. V was trimmed by 8 bases and J by 0 bases, leaving 10 bases between them. Germline values: CDR1 ENHRY, CDR2 SYGVKD. The CDR3 consists of 13 residues. In DNA form, the CDR3 reads TGTGCCATCCCATCTCTAGCTAACTATGGCTACACCTTC. This sequence encodes CAIPSLANYGYTF.

The chain uses TRBV4-2 and TRBJ1-5; the D gene is possibly TRBD1 (5 bases). The length of the CDR3 is 19 residues. Trimming left V 0 bases short and J 8 bases short, with 26 bases between. The germline CDR1 and CDR2 sequences are LGHNA and YNFKEQ. The DNA of the CDR3 is TGTGCCAGCAGCCAAGAGTATTCTTTTGGGACGGACAAATCAAAGCCCCAGCATTTT. Protein: CASSQEYSFGTDKSKPQHF.

The CDR3 protein is CAIPGEWNTEAFF. For the CDR3, the DNA is TGTGCCATCCCGGGAGAGTGGAACACTGAAGCTTTCTTT. The chain combines TRBV5-3 with TRBJ1-1; no definite D call. TRBV5-3 is classed as an ORF, of uncertain function. The CDR3 is 13 residues long. Trimming shortened V by 9 bases and J by 1 base, and 13 bases separated the two germline ends.

In its sample, this clone was seen once. The rearrangement joins TRBV9 to TRBJ2-5, with D hard to call. The germline V and J ends were trimmed by 2 bases and 1 base, with 9 bases remaining between them. Germline loops: CDR1 SGDLS, CDR2 YYNGEE. This CDR3 comprises 14 residues. CDR3 in DNA: TGTGCCAGCAGCGTTAGCCCCATCCAAGAGACCCAGTACTTC. Amino acids: CASSVSPIQETQYF.

J is TRBJ2-3 and V is TRBV11-3; D gene ambiguous. The V and J ends lost 4 bases and 9 bases respectively, with 8 bases between them. This CDR3 has 11 amino acids. Per the germline V gene, CDR1 is SGHNT and CDR2 is YENEEA. CDR3 loop: CASSSTDTQYF. The CDR3 coding sequence is TGTGCCAGCAGCTCGACGGACACGCAGTATTTT. The full variable domain, its missing parts supplied by reference TRBV11-3 and TRBJ2-3, is EAGVVQSPRYKIIEKKQPVAFWCNPISGHNTLYWYLQNLGQGPELLIRYENEEAVDDSQLPKDRFSAERLKGVDSTLKIQPAELGDSAVYLCASSSTDTQYFGPGTRLTVL.

V usage is TRBV9 and J usage is TRBJ2-1; 7 bases match TRBD2. Germline V CDR1 and CDR2: SGDLS, YYNGEE. Unmatched junction bases numbered 2, after V lost 3 bases and J lost 8 bases. The CDR3 is made up of 12 amino acids. The CDR3 DNA follows: TGTGCCAGCAGCGGCGGGGGTTATGAGCAGTTCTTC. Its translation is CASSGGGYEQFF.

V is TRBV7-2 and J is TRBJ2-2, with 7 bases matching TRBD1. The CDR3 has 14 residues. The ends lost 6 bases at V and 5 bases at J; junction bases unmatched: 6. The germline V gene encodes CDR1 SGHTA and CDR2 FQGNSA. CDR3 in DNA: TGTGCCAGCAGGCCACAGGGGTGGACCGGGGAGCTGTTTTTT. Translated, it gives CASRPQGWTGELFF.

The CDR3 bases are TGTGCCAGTAGTATACTTCGGACAGGGCGTCAGCCCCAGCATTTT. Translating gives CASSILRTGRQPQHF. V and J are TRBV19 and TRBJ1-5, with 8 bases identical to TRBD1. Germline V gene lookup returns CDR1 LNHDA and CDR2 SQIVND (reference sequence). The CDR3 spans 15 residues. Trimming cost V 2 bases and J 6 bases; bases outside gene matches: 6.

This rearrangement joins TRBV28 to TRBJ1-1; D gene uncertain. The V and J ends lost 5 bases and 1 base respectively, with 8 bases between them. The CDR3 consists of 13 residues. CDR1 is MDHEN, CDR2 SYDVKM, per germline. In DNA, the CDR3 is TGTGCCAGCAGTCTCCTATGGAACACTGAAGCTTTCTTT. Its translation: CASSLLWNTEAFF.

CDR3 coding DNA: TGTGCCAGCAGGCTTGCGGGTCTACTCAGTGAGCAGTTCTTC. Its translation: CASRLAGLLSEQFF. The V call is TRBV27, the J call TRBJ2-1, with TRBD2 as a possible D gene (5 bases). Germline CDR1 reads MNHEY; CDR2 reads SMNVEV (reference sequence). The CDR3 has 14 residues. Trimming removed 6 bases at V and 9 bases at J, with 18 bases between.

V is TRBV5-6 and J is TRBJ1-1, with 7 bases identical to TRBD1. With 4 bases clipped from V and 3 bases from J, the junction kept 9 bases outside the gene matches. CDR3 length equals 15 residues. The germline CDR1 and CDR2 sequences are SGHDT and YYEEEE. The CDR3 sequence is CASSQRQGRDTEAFF. As DNA, the CDR3 is TGTGCCAGCAGCCAACGACAGGGTAGGGACACTGAAGCTTTCTTT.

The chain employs TRBV11-3 and TRBJ2-1, with D possibly matching TRBD1 (5 bases). Trimming took off 5 bases at V and 8 bases at J, with 16 bases between the two ends. Germline CDR1 SGHNT, CDR2 YENEEA. The CDR3 sequence is 14 residues long. The CDR3 is CASSRWGQQYEQFF. As DNA, the CDR3 is TGTGCCAGCAGCCGATGGGGCCAGCAATATGAGCAGTTCTTC. The full variable domain, in which reference TRBV11-3 and TRBJ2-1 provide the parts outside the CDR3, is EAGVVQSPRYKIIEKKQPVAFWCNPISGHNTLYWYLQNLGQGPELLIRYENEEAVDDSQLPKDRFSAERLKGVDSTLKIQPAELGDSAVYLCASSRWGQQYEQFFGPGTRLTVL.

The rearrangement links TRBV11-2 to TRBJ1-5; D call uncertain. Trimming took off 5 bases at V and 5 bases at J, with 10 bases between the two ends. The germline V gene encodes CDR1 SGHAT and CDR2 FQNNGV. CDR3 length: 13 amino acids. CDR3 DNA sequence: TGTGCCAGCAGCATTGAGGAGTATCAGCCCCAGCATTTT. Its protein is CASSIEEYQPQHF.

J is TRBJ2-4 and V is TRBV5-1; TRBD1 aligns across 8 bases. The germline gives CDR1 SGHRS, CDR2 YFSETQ. CDR3 size: 13 residues. J lost 9 bases, V lost 7 bases, and 9 bases had no gene match. In DNA, the CDR3 is TGCGCCAGCGGATTAGGACAGGGTGGCATTCAGTACTTC. It is translated as CASGLGQGGIQYF.

The V gene is TRBV9, the J gene TRBJ2-7, with D tentatively TRBD1 (5 bases). The CDR3 runs 14 residues. The ends were cut back, 0 bases at V and 2 bases at J, with 9 bases in the middle. The germline CDR1 and CDR2 sequences are SGDLS and YYNGEE. The CDR3 bases are TGTGCCAGCAGCGTAGGTGTGGGGCCCTACGAGCAGTACTTC. Translated: CASSVGVGPYEQYF. Together with reference TRBV9 and TRBJ2-7, the CDR3 gives the full variable domain: DSGVTQTPKHLITATGQRVTLRCSPRSGDLSVYWYQQSLDQGLQFLIQYYNGEERAKGNILERFSAQQFPDLHSELNLSSLELGDSALYFCASSVGVGPYEQYFGPGTRLTVT.

This chain uses TRBV7-2 with TRBJ1-2; 9 bases map to TRBD1. The CDR3 has 16 residues. In germline, CDR1 is SGHTA, CDR2 FQGNSA. The ends lost 5 bases at V and 3 bases at J; junction bases unmatched: 10. This chain's CDR3 is CASSPAGTGIYYGYTF. The CDR3 nucleotides are TGTGCCAGCAGCCCCGCCGGGACAGGGATATACTATGGCTACACCTTC.

This chain links TRBV4-1 with TRBJ1-2; 7 bases agree with TRBD1. Germline lookup yields CDR1 MGHRA and CDR2 YSYEKL. The trim removed 4 bases at V and 8 bases at J, leaving 13 bases unmatched. The CDR3 is 15 amino acids. The CDR3 DNA is TGCGCCAGCAGCCCCCCGATCCTGACAGGGTACGGCTACACCTTC. It is translated as CASSPPILTGYGYTF.

J is TRBJ1-4 and V is TRBV4-1; 8 positions match TRBD1. Per the germline V gene, CDR1 is MGHRA and CDR2 is YSYEKL. Unmatched junction bases numbered 8, after V lost 6 bases and J lost 8 bases. The CDR3 has 14 amino acids. CDR3 loop: CASSFDRGEEKLFF. The CDR3 DNA reads TGCGCCAGCAGTTTCGACAGGGGAGAAGAAAAACTGTTTTTT.

The genes are TRBV28 and TRBJ1-5; the D gene is possibly TRBD1 (6 bases). Germline CDR1 is MDHEN and CDR2 is SYDVKM. V gave up 8 bases and J gave up 6 bases, with 11 bases separating them. The length of the CDR3 is 12 residues. CDR3 sequence (DNA): TGTGCCAGCTGGGGGGCGGGTCAGCCCCAGCATTTT. It translates to CASWGAGQPQHF.

The chain links TRBV11-1 to TRBJ1-1; D is ambiguous. The germline V gene encodes CDR1 SGHAT and CDR2 FQDESV (reference sequence). The length of the CDR3 is 16 residues. V lost 4 bases and J lost 1, with 16 bases in between. This CDR3 is CASSSLSGSGNTEAFF. The CDR3 nucleotides are TGTGCCAGCAGCTCCCTGAGCGGGTCGGGGAACACTGAAGCTTTCTTT.

The chain combines TRBV19 with TRBJ1-2; 7 bases line up with TRBD1. The CDR3 runs 15 residues. CDR1 and CDR2 (germline): LNHDA, SQIVND (reference sequence). The V gene end was trimmed by 8 bases and the J gene end by 4 bases; junction bases not matched to a gene: 13. CDR3 sequence (DNA): TGTGCCAGTTCCCGTGGTGACAGGGTGATCTATGGCTACACCTTC. Its protein is CASSRGDRVIYGYTF.

This chain uses TRBV28 with TRBJ1-6; D is ambiguous. The CDR3 has 14 residues. From germline, CDR1 is MDHEN and CDR2 SYDVKM. V gave up 1 base and J gave up 14 bases, with 15 bases separating them. The CDR3 sequence: CASSLSLGRRALHF. The CDR3 DNA reads as TGTGCCAGCAGTTTATCCCTTGGCAGGCGAGCCCTCCACTTT.

J is TRBJ1-5 and V is TRBV14; D is ambiguous. The germline V gene has CDR1 SGHDN and CDR2 FVKESK. This CDR3 region has 14 residues. Trimming took off 1 base at V and 5 bases at J, with 9 bases between the two ends. Written as DNA, the CDR3 is TGTGCCAGCAGCCAAGGAAATCGGGATCAGCCCCAGCATTTT. This gives the protein CASSQGNRDQPQHF.

The J gene is TRBJ2-6, the V gene TRBV5-4, with a tentative D call TRBD1 (6 bases). Germline CDR1 reads SGHNT; CDR2 reads YYREEE (reference sequence). The CDR3 totals 15 residues. V lost 0 bases, J lost 4 bases, and 8 bases lay in between. The CDR3 DNA reads TGTGCCAGCAGCTTGGAGGGGGACGGGGCCAACGTCCTGACTTTC. Amino acids: CASSLEGDGANVLTF.

In its sample, this clone was seen once. The rearrangement links TRBV4-3 to TRBJ1-2, with a tentative D call TRBD1 (6 bases). The V gene lost 0 bases and the J gene lost 4 bases, with 15 bases spanning the gap. CDR1 is LGHNA, CDR2 YSLEER, per germline. This CDR3 is built from 16 residues. CDR3 nucleotides: TGCGCCAGCAGCCAAGAATATAAGGGGGAGCCCTATGGCTACACCTTC. Translation gives CASSQEYKGEPYGYTF.

The V gene is TRBV6-5, the J gene TRBJ2-2, with D perhaps matching TRBD2 (6 bases). Per germline, CDR1 MNHEY and CDR2 SVGAGI. V lost 7 bases, J lost 5 bases, and 17 bases lay in between. This CDR3 comprises 15 residues. CDR3 region: CASTPTMGGTGELFF. In nucleotides, the CDR3 is TGTGCCAGCACCCCAACAATGGGGGGAACCGGGGAGCTGTTTTTT.

This clone was seen once. V and J are TRBV6-1 and TRBJ2-7; 13 nucleotides align to TRBD2. This CDR3 spans 15 amino acids. The junction had 1 base not matched to a gene; V was cut back by 3 bases and J by 2 bases. Germline V gives CDR1 MNHNS, CDR2 SASEGT. CDR3 protein: CASSEGLAGPYEQYF. DNA for the CDR3: TGTGCCAGCAGTGAGGGACTAGCGGGGCCCTACGAGCAGTACTTC.